One sample yielded the 29 T cell receptor beta chains listed below, sequenced in a study of blood T cell repertoires in COVID-19. The data were produced by immunoSEQ multiplex PCR, yet TCRdb's version contains in-frame clones alone and is incomplete. This table holds about 140,000 clones, approximately 85% found once. The sample comprised PBMCs or T cells enriched from blood (not recorded which). These receptors all stem from a woman in her 50s with acute COVID-19.

This rearrangement joins TRBV5-1 to TRBJ1-6; 10 bases match TRBD1. In germline, CDR1 is SGHRS, CDR2 YFSETQ. V gave up 4 bases and J gave up 5 bases; unmatched junction bases: 3. This CDR3 comprises 15 residues. The CDR3 DNA reads TGCGCCAGCAGCGGGACAGGGGCCGATAATTCACCCCTCCACTTT. This translates into CASSGTGADNSPLHF. Based on the CDR3 plus reference TRBV5-1 and TRBJ1-6, the full variable domain is KAGVTQTPRYLIKTRGQQVTLSCSPISGHRSVSWYQQTPGQGLQFLFEYFSETQRNKGNFPGRFSGRQFSNSRSEMNVSTLELGDSALYLCASSGTGADNSPLHFGNGTRLTVT.

The chain uses TRBV5-5 and TRBJ2-3, with TRBD1 matching over 7 bases. The germline gives CDR1 SGHKS, CDR2 YYEKEE (reference sequence). The CDR3 is 18 amino acids. Trimming at V came to 3 bases and at J to 0 bases, leaving 13 bases not matched to a gene. Here the CDR3 DNA reads TGTGCCAGCAGCTCCAAAGGGACAGCGCAATACAGCACAGATACGCAGTATTTT. Translated, it gives CASSSKGTAQYSTDTQYF.

The rearrangement uses TRBV14 and TRBJ2-7; D remains ambiguous. The germline V and J ends were trimmed by 5 bases and 0 bases, with 11 bases remaining between them. CDR3 size: 14 residues. Germline V gene data show CDR1 as SGHDN and CDR2 as FVKESK. The DNA of the CDR3 is TGTGCCAGCAGCTTCTCGATGAGCTCCTACGAGCAGTACTTC. It specifies CASSFSMSSYEQYF. Combining the CDR3 with reference TRBV14 and TRBJ2-7 gives the whole variable domain EAGVTQFPSHSVIEKGQTVTLRCDPISGHDNLYWYRRVMGKEIKFLLHFVKESKQDESGMPNNRFLAERTGGTYSTLKVQPAELEDSGVYFCASSFSMSSYEQYFGPGTRLTVT.

The V gene is TRBV10-3, the J gene TRBJ1-6, with 9 bases identical to TRBD1. The germline V gene has CDR1 ENHRY and CDR2 SYGVKD. The ends lost 6 bases at V and 7 bases at J; junction bases unmatched: 4. The length of the CDR3 is 14 residues. CDR3 bases: TGTGCCATCAGCGGGACAGGGAAAAATTCACCCCTCCACTTT. Translated: CAISGTGKNSPLHF.

V gene TRBV3-1 (or the pseudogene TRBV3-2) combines with J gene TRBJ1-1; D call uncertain. V lost 4 bases and J 3 bases, leaving 12 bases between the germline ends. The CDR3 consists of 14 residues. CDR1 and CDR2 (germline): LGHDT, YNNKEL (reference sequence). CDR3 residues: CASSPGMLDTEAFF. The DNA of the CDR3 is TGTGCCAGCAGCCCCGGGATGTTGGACACTGAAGCTTTCTTT.

This clone was detected a few times. This chain connects TRBV5-4 to TRBJ2-1; D unclear. Trimming removed 0 bases at V and 8 bases at J, with 9 bases between. This CDR3 contains 13 residues. Germline-derived CDR1 and CDR2 are SGHNT and YYREEE (reference sequence). The CDR3 nucleotides are TGTGCCAGCAGCTTGGCTAATCGGGATGAGCAGTTCTTC. It translates to CASSLANRDEQFF.

V usage is TRBV9 and J usage is TRBJ1-4; tentatively, D is TRBD1 (5 bases). The germline V gene encodes CDR1 SGDLS and CDR2 YYNGEE. This CDR3 has 15 residues. V lost 4 bases, J lost 8 bases, and 18 bases lay in between. The CDR3 reads CASSPEAGDREKLFF. The CDR3 coding sequence is TGTGCCAGCAGCCCAGAAGCGGGGGATAGGGAAAAACTGTTTTTT.

The CDR3 reads CASSLNGGPDEQYF. Written as DNA, the CDR3 is TGTGCCAGCAGCTTAAATGGCGGCCCGGACGAGCAGTACTTC. The rearrangement links TRBV11-3 to TRBJ2-7; D ambiguous. CDR3 length: 14 amino acids. The V and J ends lost 2 bases and 5 bases respectively, with 13 bases between them. CDR1 SGHNT and CDR2 YENEEA come from the germline V gene.

The genes are TRBV12-3 or TRBV12-4 and TRBJ1-3; 9 bases fit TRBD1. There are 13 residues in the CDR3. V shed 7 bases and J 7 bases; nucleotides not matched to a gene: 5. This CDR3 reads CASTPTGGNTIYF. The CDR3 DNA reads as TGTGCCAGCACCCCGACAGGGGGGAACACCATATATTTT.

J is TRBJ2-7 and V is TRBV7-2; the match to TRBD2 covers 7 bases. This CDR3 region has 13 residues. V was pared by 2 bases and J by 5 bases, with 3 bases of the junction left unmatched. Per the germline V gene, CDR1 is SGHTA and CDR2 is FQGNSA. For the CDR3, the DNA is TGTGCCAGCAGCTTAACTAGCGACCACGAGCAGTACTTC. Residues: CASSLTSDHEQYF.

The rearrangement links TRBV3-1 (or the pseudogene TRBV3-2) to TRBJ2-3, with 7 bases matching TRBD2. The CDR3 extends over 15 amino acids. Germline CDR1 and CDR2: LGHDT and YNNKEL (reference sequence). Germline trimming cut 6 bases from V and 2 bases from J; bases unmatched to any gene: 8. In DNA, the CDR3 is TGTGCCAGCAGGTCTCAGGGAGGGGACACAGATACGCAGTATTTT. This translates into CASRSQGGDTDTQYF.

V gene TRBV27 combines with J gene TRBJ2-3, with D tentatively TRBD1 (5 bases). CDR1 and CDR2 (germline): MNHEY, SMNVEV (reference sequence). Between the trimmed V and J ends, which lost 7 bases and 3 bases, there was a span of 29 bases. The CDR3 covers 19 residues. The CDR3 region has the DNA TGTGCCAGCAATTCCGGGCCAGGGTTTTCCCGACGGTTGACAGATACGCAGTATTTT. Its protein is CASNSGPGFSRRLTDTQYF.

The chain recombines TRBV3-1 (or the pseudogene TRBV3-2) with TRBJ2-6; TRBD2 matches at 11 bases. Germline CDR1 is LGHDT and CDR2 is YNNKEL (reference sequence). The trim removed 7 bases at V and 4 bases at J, leaving 6 bases unmatched. This CDR3 region has 16 residues. The CDR3 DNA reads as TGTGCCAGCACTCTAGCGGGAGGCCCCGGGGCCAACGTCCTGACTTTC. It yields the protein CASTLAGGPGANVLTF.

The V and J genes are TRBV19 and TRBJ2-3; TRBD1 aligns across 11 bases. This CDR3 contains 17 residues. Germline V gives CDR1 LNHDA, CDR2 SQIVND (reference sequence). V lost 4 bases to trimming and J lost 6 bases; unmatched junction nucleotides: 12. Here the CDR3 DNA reads TGTGCCAGTAGTAACCCAGAAGGACAGGGGGCATTCGATACGCAGTATTTT. Translating it yields CASSNPEGQGAFDTQYF.

As DNA, the CDR3 is TGTGCCAGCAGCTTGGCCAACAATGAGCAGTTCTTC. This sequence encodes CASSLANNEQFF. V gene TRBV5-4 combines with J gene TRBJ2-1; D remains unclear. Germline CDR1 and CDR2: SGHNT and YYREEE (reference sequence). The CDR3 extends over 12 amino acids. V lost 0 bases and J 5 bases, leaving 3 bases between the germline ends.

The chain recombines TRBV10-2 with TRBJ1-2; maybe TRBD1 (5 bases). The length of the CDR3 is 13 residues. Per the germline V gene, CDR1 is WSHSY and CDR2 is SAAADI. Between the trimmed V and J ends, which lost 6 bases and 6 bases, there was a span of 14 bases. The CDR3, as DNA: TGCGCCAGCAGGGTAGACAGTGTAGATGGCTACACCTTC. Its protein is CASRVDSVDGYTF.

With respect to this clone: Relative to the germline gene, one junction end is altered; a read error may explain this. CDR3 sequence: CASSESGGSIDTQYF. In DNA, the CDR3 is TGTGCCAGCAGTGAATCTGGCGGGAGCATAGATACGCAGTATTTT. The V gene is TRBV25-1, the J gene TRBJ2-3; 7 positions agree with TRBD2. CDR3 length: 15 residues. The germline V gene has CDR1 MGHDK and CDR2 SYGVNS.

The rearrangement links TRBV29-1 to TRBJ1-3, with TRBD1 identical over 7 bases. Germline V gene sequence: CDR1 SQVTM, CDR2 ANQGSEA. CDR3 length: 14 amino acids. The junction had 6 bases not matched to a gene; V was cut back by 6 bases and J by 1 base. CDR3 in amino acids: CSVGEQGSGNTIYF. CDR3 DNA: TGCAGCGTAGGAGAACAGGGGTCTGGAAACACCATATATTTT.

This chain links TRBV10-3 with TRBJ1-6; no definite D call. Germline assignment: CDR1 ENHRY and CDR2 SYGVKD. V was cut by 4 bases and J by 8 bases, with 12 bases left in between. This CDR3 contains 14 residues. The CDR3 sequence: CAISGREDYSPLHF. DNA of the CDR3: TGTGCCATCAGTGGCCGGGAAGATTATTCACCCCTCCACTTT.

This clone was observed a handful of times. This chain links TRBV18 with TRBJ1-6; no definite D call. CDR3 size: 18 residues. CDR1 KGHSH and CDR2 LQKENI come from the germline V gene. The germline V and J ends were trimmed by 1 base and 0 bases, with 13 bases remaining between them. The CDR3 is CASSPRQAGSSYNSPLHF. Written as DNA, the CDR3 is TGTGCCAGCTCACCACGGCAGGCGGGGAGCTCCTATAATTCACCCCTCCACTTT. Full variable domain (rest looked up from reference TRBV18 and TRBJ1-6): NAGVMQNPRHLVRRRGQEARLRCSPMKGHSHVYWYRQLPEEGLKFMVYLQKENIIDESGMPKERFSAEFPKEGPSILRIQQVVRGDSAAYFCASSPRQAGSSYNSPLHFGNGTRLTVT.

This clone was found once. The V call is TRBV27, the J call TRBJ2-3; TRBD2 aligns across 11 bases. In germline, CDR1 is MNHEY, CDR2 SMNVEV (reference sequence). With V trimmed by 5 bases and J by 4 bases, 8 bases remained unmatched. The CDR3 spans 16 residues. CDR3 amino acids: CASSPLAGGPADTQYF. The CDR3 DNA is TGTGCCAGCAGTCCGCTAGCGGGAGGCCCCGCAGATACGCAGTATTTT.

The chain has TRBV7-9 and TRBJ1-2; the D gene is possibly TRBD1 (6 bases). This CDR3 has 16 amino acids. CDR1 and CDR2 (germline): SEHNR, FQNEAQ (reference sequence). The V gene lost 5 bases and the J gene lost 1 base, with 17 bases spanning the gap. The chain's CDR3 is CASSRIRDTINYGYTF. The CDR3 nucleotides read TGTGCCAGCAGCCGGATCCGGGACACCATTAACTATGGCTACACCTTC.

The V gene is TRBV11-2, the J gene TRBJ2-1; 11 nucleotides align to TRBD2. The CDR3 runs 16 residues. J was trimmed by 8 bases and V by 1 base; bases with no gene match: 7. Germline V gene data show CDR1 as SGHAT and CDR2 as FQNNGV. In DNA form, the CDR3 reads TGTGCCAGCAGCTTAGTTGGGACTAGCGGATGGGATGAGCAGTTCTTC. It translates to CASSLVGTSGWDEQFF.

The V call is TRBV14, the J call TRBJ2-7; D may be TRBD2 (5 bases). The V gene's germline CDR1 is SGHDN and CDR2 FVKESK. The CDR3 runs to 13 residues. The ends were cut back, 2 bases at V and 0 bases at J, with 5 bases in the middle. CDR3 bases: TGTGCCAGCAGCCAAAGCGGCTCCTACGAGCAGTACTTC. The encoded protein is CASSQSGSYEQYF.

This clone occurred once. The chain recombines TRBV3-1 (or the pseudogene TRBV3-2) with TRBJ2-7; 11 nucleotides align to TRBD2. This CDR3 spans 15 amino acids. Germline V lookup: CDR1 LGHDT, CDR2 YNNKEL (reference sequence). V was clipped by 0 bases and J by 3 bases; unmatched bases: 1. The CDR3 loop reads CASSQEGLAGYEQYF. As DNA, the CDR3 is TGTGCCAGCAGCCAAGAAGGACTAGCGGGCTACGAGCAGTACTTC.

This clone showed up just once. The chain couples TRBV12-3 or TRBV12-4 to TRBJ2-3, with D unresolved. V lost 4 bases to trimming and J lost 2 bases, with 4 bases between them. The CDR3 sequence is 12 residues long. CDR3 sequence reads: CASSWHTDTQYF. The CDR3 bases are TGTGCCAGCAGTTGGCACACAGATACGCAGTATTTT.

J is TRBJ2-3 and V is TRBV3-1 (or the pseudogene TRBV3-2); no clear D gene. Looked up from germline, CDR1 is LGHDT and CDR2 is YNNKEL (reference sequence). This CDR3 is 14 amino acids long. The ends were cut back, 0 bases at V and 3 bases at J, with 7 bases in the middle. Here the CDR3 reads CASSQEVETDTQYF. CDR3 nucleotide sequence: TGTGCCAGCAGCCAAGAGGTGGAGACAGATACGCAGTATTTT.

The rearrangement joins TRBV5-1 to TRBJ1-1; TRBD1 matches at 9 bases. The CDR3 totals 15 residues. Per the germline V gene, CDR1 is SGHRS and CDR2 is YFSETQ. The ends lost 4 bases at V and 5 bases at J; junction bases unmatched: 9. CDR3 sequence reads: CASSPGQGGLTEAFF. The CDR3 bases are TGCGCCAGCAGCCCGGGACAGGGCGGTTTGACTGAAGCTTTCTTT.

This clone is a singleton in its sample. This sequence joins TRBV13 and TRBJ1-1; TRBD1 agrees at 7 bases. The CDR3 totals 12 residues. Germline V CDR1 and CDR2: PRHDT, FYEKMQ (reference sequence). V lost 5 bases and J lost 10; bases outside the gene matches: 7. In DNA, the CDR3 is TGTGCCAGCAGCGTCAGGGGGTTAGGAGCTTTCTTT. Protein product: CASSVRGLGAFF.